One sample yielded the 30 T cell receptor beta chains listed below, sequenced in a study of blood T cells in healthy people across ages. Through a sample-barcoded 5' primer and a J-beta primer mix, a second PCR was run for roughly 7 to 11 cycles. TCRdb ran MiXCR on the 5' RACE reads and lists one entry per CDR3 protein. The table lists more than 700,000 distinct CDR3 sequences, about 53% of them singletons. Sequencing was performed on blood. The receptors here all came from a man older than 75 in good health.

This clonotype has only one observation. J is TRBJ2-7 and V is TRBV20-1, with TRBD2 as a possible D gene (6 bases). Trimming left V 1 base short and J 3 bases short, with 10 bases between. This CDR3 is built from 13 residues. Per germline, CDR1 DFQATT and CDR2 SNEGSKA (reference sequence). CDR3 in amino acids: CSARGGECYEQYF. CDR3 coding DNA: TGCAGTGCTAGAGGCGGGGAATGCTACGAGCAGTACTTC.

The count of this clonotype is one. V usage is TRBV18 and J usage is TRBJ2-7, with 9 nucleotides matching TRBD2. The CDR3 is 16 amino acids. Germline CDR1 KGHSH, CDR2 LQKENI. V dropped 3 bases and J dropped 1; count of bases not matched to a gene: 7. This CDR3 reads CASSPFRSGGSYEQYF. The CDR3 DNA sequence: TGTGCCAGCTCACCCTTCCGCAGCGGGGGGTCCTACGAGCAGTACTTC.

The table lists this clonotype with a count of one. The V and J genes are TRBV29-1 and TRBJ2-1; D unclear. The V end was cut by 5 bases, the J end by 0 bases, with 11 bases between. CDR3 size: 14 residues. Germline V gives CDR1 SQVTM, CDR2 ANQGSEA. The CDR3 DNA follows: TGCAGCGTTCCCGGGCCGATCTCCTACAATGAGCAGTTCTTC. Translation gives CSVPGPISYNEQFF.

This clonotype occurred a few times. This rearrangement joins TRBV28 to TRBJ2-1, with 8 bases that match TRBD2. Trimming removed 10 bases from V and 4 bases from J; junction bases left unmatched: 12. The CDR3 contains 15 residues. The germline CDR1 and CDR2 sequences are MDHEN and SYDVKM. Here the CDR3 DNA reads TGTGCCACCAGAAAGCGGGAGTTGAAATACAATGAGCAGTTCTTC. Its translation: CATRKRELKYNEQFF.

The chain links TRBV29-1 to TRBJ2-1; TRBD1 matches at 8 bases. The CDR3 extends over 12 amino acids. Germline CDR1 reads SQVTM; CDR2 reads ANQGSEA. V dropped 7 bases and J dropped 8; count of bases not matched to a gene: 7. CDR3 DNA sequence: TGCAGCGCCGGACAGGGCCACGATGAGCAGTTCTTC. Amino acids: CSAGQGHDEQFF.

The gene calls are TRBV6-2 or TRBV6-3 and TRBJ2-3, with 12 nucleotides matching TRBD2. This CDR3 region has 18 residues. CDR1 is MNHEY and CDR2 is SVGEGT in the germline V gene. V was pared by 2 bases and J by 0 bases, with 6 bases of the junction left unmatched. The CDR3 spells CASSYGLGTSGSTDTQYF. In DNA form, the CDR3 reads TGTGCCAGCAGTTACGGTTTGGGGACTAGCGGGAGCACAGATACGCAGTATTTT.

CDR3 residues: CSATVGSGIQETQYF. CDR3 nucleotides: TGCAGTGCCACCGTGGGTAGCGGGATCCAAGAGACCCAGTACTTC. The chain has TRBV20-1 and TRBJ2-5; 8 bases line up with TRBD2. The CDR3 has 15 residues. With 6 bases clipped from V and 1 base from J, the junction kept 10 bases outside the gene matches. In germline, CDR1 is DFQATT, CDR2 SNEGSKA (reference sequence).

A few counts support this clonotype. V usage is TRBV20-1 and J usage is TRBJ2-7; D is unclear. Trimming removed 3 bases at V and 3 bases at J, with 6 bases between. The CDR3 covers 11 residues. Looked up from germline, CDR1 is DFQATT and CDR2 is SNEGSKA (reference sequence). The CDR3 is CSASSDYEQYF. The CDR3 DNA reads as TGCAGTGCTAGCTCGGACTACGAGCAGTACTTC.

V gene TRBV28 combines with J gene TRBJ2-1; the D gene is possibly TRBD1 (5 bases). The end of the DNA fits TRBJ2-7 better, so the J call may be wrong. Germline values: CDR1 MDHEN, CDR2 SYDVKM. This CDR3 is 14 amino acids long. The CDR3 DNA reads as TGTGTGAGCAGGGCGCGAGCCTCCTACAATGAGCAGTACTTC. This sequence encodes CVSRARASYNEQYF.

The chain links TRBV24-1 to TRBJ2-1; 8 bases match TRBD2. This CDR3 has 20 amino acids. Germline V gene sequence: CDR1 KGHDR, CDR2 SFDVKD. Germline trimming cut 1 base from V and 4 bases from J; bases unmatched to any gene: 17. The CDR3 loop is CATSDLPLAGRGRTYNEQFF. DNA for the CDR3: TGTGCCACCAGTGATTTACCGCTGGCCGGGAGGGGAAGGACGTACAATGAGCAGTTCTTC.

The J gene is TRBJ2-7, the V gene TRBV15, with 10 bases aligning to TRBD1. The junction had 6 bases not matched to a gene; V was cut back by 3 bases and J by 4 bases. The CDR3 spans 15 residues. Germline CDR1 is LNHNV and CDR2 is YYDKDF (reference sequence). The CDR3 DNA reads as TGTGCCACCAGCAGGCCGGACAGGGGGTCGTACGAGCAGTACTTC. It is translated as CATSRPDRGSYEQYF.

This clonotype has at least ten counts. CDR3 amino acids: CSASLAGYNEQFF. CDR3 coding DNA: TGCAGTGCTAGTCTAGCGGGATACAATGAGCAGTTCTTC. This chain uses TRBV20-1 with TRBJ2-1; 9 bases are shared with TRBD2. V shed 3 bases, J shed 4 bases, and the junction held 1 base outside the gene matches. The germline V gene has CDR1 DFQATT and CDR2 SNEGSKA (reference sequence). The CDR3 totals 13 residues.

The table lists this clonotype with a few counts. The chain carries TRBV9 and TRBJ2-7, with 10 bases lining up with TRBD2. The CDR3 runs 14 residues. V lost 4 bases and J lost 4; bases outside the gene matches: 5. Germline V gene sequence: CDR1 SGDLS, CDR2 YYNGEE. CDR3 nucleotides: TGTGCCAGCAGCCCGTGGACTAGCGGATACGAGCAGTACTTC. Translation gives CASSPWTSGYEQYF.

The gene calls are TRBV10-3 and TRBJ2-7, with TRBD1 matching 12 bases. Germline CDR1 ENHRY, CDR2 SYGVKD. J lost 1 base, V lost 0 bases, and 7 bases had no gene match. The CDR3 has 18 residues. DNA of the CDR3: TGTGCCATCAGTGAGTCGGGACAGGGGGCCCCCGATTCCTACGAGCAGTACTTC. Amino acid sequence: CAISESGQGAPDSYEQYF.

The V gene is TRBV12-3 or TRBV12-4, the J gene TRBJ2-3; D might be TRBD2 (6 bases). Trimming took 7 bases from V and 14 from J, leaving 25 bases between them. CDR3 length: 14 amino acids. CDR3 region: CASTRSEGHRYAYF. Here the CDR3 DNA reads TGTGCCAGCACCCGGTCGGAGGGGCACAGATACGCGTATTTT.

This clonotype occurred a few times. The CDR3 region is CAISESLPGRTSYEQYF. Written as DNA, the CDR3 is TGTGCCATCAGTGAGTCCTTGCCGGGGCGGACCTCCTACGAGCAGTACTTC. This chain joins TRBV10-3 and TRBJ2-7, with D tentatively TRBD1 or TRBD2 (5 bases each). Germline assignment: CDR1 ENHRY and CDR2 SYGVKD. The CDR3 has 17 residues. V dropped 0 bases and J dropped 0 bases, with 15 bases sitting between them.

J is TRBJ2-5 and V is TRBV3-1; TRBD2 might be the D (5 bases). Germline V gene data show CDR1 as LGHDT and CDR2 as YNNKEL (reference sequence). V was shortened by 4 bases and J by 5 bases, with 11 bases between the two germline ends. This CDR3 is 13 amino acids long. CDR3 sequence reads: CASSPGVLETQYF. CDR3 coding DNA: TGTGCCAGCAGCCCCGGGGTTTTGGAGACCCAGTACTTC.

The chain joins TRBV3-1 to TRBJ2-7; D is uncertain. V was trimmed by 4 bases and J by 0 bases, leaving 10 bases between them. The CDR3 has 14 residues. Germline V gene lookup returns CDR1 LGHDT and CDR2 YNNKEL (reference sequence). CDR3 DNA: TGTGCCAGCAGCCCTTCAATGATCTCCTACGAGCAGTACTTC. The encoded protein is CASSPSMISYEQYF.

The chain has TRBV10-1 and TRBJ2-2, with 13 bases identical to TRBD2. Germline V lookup: CDR1 WNHNN, CDR2 SYGVQD (reference sequence). V shed 11 bases and J 1 base; nucleotides not matched to a gene: 10. This CDR3 is built from 17 residues. The CDR3: CAGGGLAGSQNTGELFF. CDR3 nucleotide sequence: TGCGCCGGCGGGGGACTAGCGGGATCCCAGAACACCGGGGAGCTGTTTTTT.

This chain connects TRBV29-1 to TRBJ2-1; 8 nucleotides line up with TRBD2. V lost 8 bases to trimming and J lost 2 bases; unmatched junction nucleotides: 8. Per germline, CDR1 SQVTM and CDR2 ANQGSEA. The CDR3 spans 14 residues. The CDR3 sequence: CSTSGSGTYNEQFF. CDR3 DNA: TGCAGCACCTCGGGTAGCGGGACCTACAATGAGCAGTTCTTC.

The chain carries TRBV6-2 or TRBV6-3 and TRBJ2-7, with no clear D. The CDR3 is made up of 12 amino acids. V dropped 6 bases and J dropped 2 bases, with 8 bases sitting between them. Germline V lookup: CDR1 MNHEY, CDR2 SVGEGT. CDR3 protein: CASSSVAYEQYF. CDR3 nucleotide sequence: TGTGCCAGCAGCTCGGTCGCCTACGAGCAGTACTTC.

This sequence joins TRBV20-1 and TRBJ2-4; TRBD2 aligns across 12 bases. The CDR3 is 16 residues long. Germline values: CDR1 DFQATT, CDR2 SNEGSKA (reference sequence). Trimming took 5 bases from V and 3 from J; bases not matched to a gene: 8. The CDR3: CSALAGGPGGKNIQYF. Here the CDR3 DNA reads TGCAGTGCTCTAGCGGGAGGGCCGGGGGGCAAAAACATTCAGTACTTC.

This clonotype was observed a handful of times. The gene calls are TRBV11-1 and TRBJ2-7; TRBD2 is a possible D gene (5 bases). CDR1 is SGHAT, CDR2 FQDESV, per germline (reference sequence). The CDR3 loop spans 15 amino acids. The V gene lost 2 bases and the J gene lost 3 bases, with 14 bases spanning the gap. CDR3 residues: CASSLQSSSIYEQYF. The CDR3 DNA sequence: TGTGCCAGCAGCTTACAGTCTAGCTCTATCTACGAGCAGTACTTC.

This clonotype was seen a handful of times. The rearrangement joins TRBV20-1 to TRBJ2-1, with D possibly being TRBD2 (6 bases). From germline, CDR1 is DFQATT and CDR2 SNEGSKA (reference sequence). The CDR3 is made up of 16 amino acids. The V end was cut by 1 base, the J end by 0 bases, with 13 bases between. The CDR3 sequence is CSARALGGPSYNEQFF. The CDR3 nucleotides are TGCAGTGCTAGAGCCCTCGGGGGACCCTCCTACAATGAGCAGTTCTTC.

The rearrangement uses TRBV5-1 and TRBJ2-6; D gene ambiguous. Germline assignment: CDR1 SGHRS and CDR2 YFSETQ. Trimming left V 6 bases short and J 2 bases short, with 6 bases between. This CDR3 comprises 13 residues. CDR3 nucleotides: TGCGCCAGCAAAGATCCTGGGGCCAACGTCCTGACTTTC. The encoded protein is CASKDPGANVLTF.

The chain employs TRBV3-1 and TRBJ1-1; TRBD1 is a possible D gene (5 bases). Per the germline V gene, CDR1 is LGHDT and CDR2 is YNNKEL (reference sequence). With 2 bases removed from V and 1 base from J, the gap between germline ends came to 8 bases. The CDR3 is made up of 14 amino acids. The CDR3 DNA reads TGTGCCAGCAGCCAATCCGACAGGAACACTGAAGCTTTCTTT. Translation: CASSQSDRNTEAFF.

The chain couples TRBV5-5 to TRBJ1-1, with D hard to call. CDR3 size: 15 residues. Trimming pared 4 bases from V and 0 bases from J, leaving 13 bases between. Germline CDR1 reads SGHKS; CDR2 reads YYEKEE (reference sequence). The CDR3 is CASSLRQDLNTEAFF. CDR3 sequence (DNA): TGTGCCAGCAGCCTCAGACAAGATTTGAACACTGAAGCTTTCTTT.

The V gene is TRBV20-1, the J gene TRBJ2-1, with D maybe TRBD2 (6 bases). The CDR3 totals 14 residues. Trimming took 6 bases from V and 4 from J, leaving 16 bases between them. Germline V gives CDR1 DFQATT, CDR2 SNEGSKA (reference sequence). This CDR3 is CSAATGREYNEQFF. CDR3 DNA: TGCAGTGCGGCCACTGGACGGGAGTACAATGAGCAGTTCTTC.

The gene calls are TRBV5-1 and TRBJ2-1, with TRBD1 identical over 7 bases. Germline assignment: CDR1 SGHRS and CDR2 YFSETQ. This CDR3 is 15 amino acids long. J lost 2 bases, V lost 4 bases, and 6 bases had no gene match. CDR3 nucleotides: TGCGCCAGCAGCCCGGCGACAGGGACCTACAATGAGCAGTTCTTC. It is translated as CASSPATGTYNEQFF.

The J gene is TRBJ2-7, the V gene TRBV25-1, with D unresolved. Germline-derived CDR1 and CDR2 are MGHDK and SYGVNS. Deletions cut 10 bases from V and 4 bases from J, with 14 bases between. This CDR3 comprises 12 residues. CDR3 sequence reads: CATKYSIYEQYF. In DNA form, the CDR3 reads TGTGCCACCAAATACTCAATTTACGAGCAGTACTTC.